The rows below give T cell receptor beta chains drawn from one sample of a study of shared clonotypes between healthy human individuals. This table comes from immunoSEQ multiplex PCR, and its TCRdb copy is limited to in-frame clones, with some not included. The table lists some 580,000 clones, 95% to 98% of them singletons, with less than 0.35% in the top ten. Sequencing was carried out using naive CD8+ T cells sorted from blood. Source of these receptors: a man between 25 and 39 years old in good health. Each CDR3 is given with its conserved first and last residue. The D gene is left open where the match is weak.

CDR3: CASRPERQEEVGQPQHF
DNA: TGTGCCAGCAGACCAGAACGACAGGAAGAGGTCGGTCAGCCCCAGCATTTT
V: TRBV27
D: -
J: TRBJ1-5

CDR3: CASSFRTGSSYEQYF
DNA: TGCGCCAGCAGCTTTAGGACAGGCTCGTCCTACGAGCAGTACTTC
V: TRBV5-1
D: TRBD1
J: TRBJ2-7

CDR3: CASSMSDRGDYEQYF
DNA: TGTGCCAGCAGCATGTCGGACAGGGGGGACTACGAGCAGTACTTC
V: TRBV13
D: TRBD1
J: TRBJ2-7

CDR3: CASSGPTIEQFF
DNA: TGTGCCAGTAGTGGGCCGACTATTGAGCAGTTCTTC
V: TRBV19
D: -
J: TRBJ2-1

CDR3: CASSIPPRSGETQYF
DNA: TGTGCCAGTAGTATCCCGCCGCGGTCGGGGGAGACCCAGTACTTC
V: TRBV19
D: -
J: TRBJ2-5

CDR3: CASSRLRGGEQYF
DNA: TGCGCCAGCAGCCGCCTAAGGGGGGGCGAGCAGTACTTC
V: TRBV4-3
D: -
J: TRBJ2-7

CDR3: CASSLRTGQLSVGYTF
DNA: TGCGCCAGCAGCTTGAGGACAGGGCAATTATCAGTTGGCTACACCTTC
V: TRBV5-1
D: TRBD1
J: TRBJ1-2

CDR3: CASSWGVRTEAFF
DNA: TGTGCCAGCAGTTGGGGAGTTCGGACTGAAGCTTTCTTT
V: TRBV27
D: -
J: TRBJ1-1

CDR3: CAWSLGDSRIFSTDTQYF
DNA: TGTGCCTGGAGTCTCGGTGACAGCCGAATCTTCAGCACAGATACGCAGTATTTT
V: TRBV30
D: -
J: TRBJ2-3

CDR3: CASSLKEETQYF
DNA: TGTGCCAGCAGCCTTAAGGAAGAGACCCAGTACTTC
V: TRBV7-9
D: -
J: TRBJ2-5